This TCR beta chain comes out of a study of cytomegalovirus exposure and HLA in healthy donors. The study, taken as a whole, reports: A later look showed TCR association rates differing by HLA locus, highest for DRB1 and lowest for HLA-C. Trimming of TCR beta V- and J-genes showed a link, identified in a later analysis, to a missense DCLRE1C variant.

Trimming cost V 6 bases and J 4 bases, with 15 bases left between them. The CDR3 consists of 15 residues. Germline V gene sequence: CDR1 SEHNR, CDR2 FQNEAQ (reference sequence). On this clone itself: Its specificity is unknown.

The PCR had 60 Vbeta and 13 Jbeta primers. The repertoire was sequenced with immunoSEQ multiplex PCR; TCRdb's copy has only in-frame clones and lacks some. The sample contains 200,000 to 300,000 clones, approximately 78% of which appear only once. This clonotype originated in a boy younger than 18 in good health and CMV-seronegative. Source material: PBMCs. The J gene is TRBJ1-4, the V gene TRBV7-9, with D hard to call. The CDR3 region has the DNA TGTGCCAGCAGTGTGGGCCAGGATATTAATGAAAAACTGTTTTTT. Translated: CASSVGQDINEKLFF.